The sequence of this T cell receptor (beta chain) was determined in a study of identical twins (dated by TCRdb to the mid-2010s). Notes on the research overall: TCR alpha and beta repertoires from monozygotic twins, unrelated adults of various ages and cord blood were deep-sequenced to test whether fetal clonotypes persist. To rule out contamination, replicate twin experiments were performed at different times with different library preparation protocols. Study-wide conclusions, independent of this receptor: Compared with coincidental sharing between unrelated individuals, an excess of low generation-probability sequences was observed among out-of-frame TCR alpha sequences shared between twins. Conclusions relied on cross-sectional statistical analysis, since the same donors could not be followed over many years. Invariant T cells such as MAIT and iNKT could partly confound zero-insertion analyses, although diverse VJ usage argued against such confounding for most clonotypes. Recombination models systematically underestimated out-of-frame TCR alpha sharing in monozygotic twins but agreed with sharing between unrelated individuals. Abundant cord blood beta clonotypes carried fewer insertions; young adult naive repertoires showed a weaker similar trend, while memory repertoires showed none. In beta out-of-frame sequences, excess twin sharing was weaker, because having fewer shared sequences lowered the signal-to-noise ratio.

Library prep was done by 5' RACE. This sample was sequenced with an Illumina HiSeq 2000. Template switching added a universal primer binding site, and the final cDNA carried a unique molecular identifier that allowed TCR cDNA molecules to be counted accurately. First-strand cDNA for TCR alpha and beta chains was synthesized from specific primers in the conserved constant-segment region. To control for contamination, every cDNA library carried two barcodes: a SMART-Mk sample barcode plus Illumina barcodes. TruSeq adapter sequences, together with Illumina sample barcodes, were added in two successive PCR steps. TCR alpha and beta cDNA libraries were sequenced on the Illumina HiSeq platform with custom primers. The authors' analysis ran thus. Raw reads were processed with MiGEC to extract unique molecular identifiers, and MiXCR was used to determine CDR3 positions. Recombination models were inferred per individual with the repgenHMM and IGoR tools using an EM algorithm. The tcR package in R was used for shared clonotype analysis, with sharing normalized by the product of cloneset sizes. To study raw recombination free of thymic and clonal selection effects, out-of-frame nonproductive sequences were analyzed. Using fastp at Q25 and MiXCR, TCRdb reprocessed the public reads and kept productive beta chains. One record per CDR3 amino acid sequence lists the most common genes and DNA. TCRdb's processing, not the authors' own work, is the source of the V and J calls. The sample records about 890,000 distinct CDR3 sequences, roughly 12% of which are singletons. The ten biggest clones cover roughly 1.6% of the sample.

Notes on this clonotype: Its specific antigen is unknown. Base qualities are not provided; no much larger clone lies one nucleotide away.

Every donor in the study was a healthy Caucasian. Three pairs of female monozygotic twins, all aged roughly 18 to 29 years, were included in the twin cohort. RNA for TCR libraries was isolated from peripheral blood mononuclear cells. Trimming removed 4 bases from V and 9 bases from J; the gene matches leave 13 bases unexplained. The germline V gene provides CDR1 SQVTM and CDR2 ANQGSEA. Inclusive of the bounding cysteine and phenylalanine, the CDR3 is 15 residues long. The CDR3 DNA has 45 bases and is translated from base 1. This sample also belongs to another study, concerning yellow fever vaccine responses in identical twins. As that second study puts it: According to the authors, the vaccine-induced T cell response in identical twins seemed to be partly convergent and partly specific to each individual. In identical twins, the study followed T cell clones that responded to the vaccine with precision.

The rearrangement joined TRBV29-1 to TRBJ2-1, and 9 junction bases match TRBD2. This sequence was found in a woman between 18 and 30 years old in good health. The material sequenced was PBMCs. The DNA is TGCAGCGTTGCGGTCTGGCGGGAGGGCATCGGTGAGCAGTTCTTC. Translated, it reads CSVAVWREGIGEQFF.